The entry that follows covers one T cell receptor (beta chain) sequence. Its antigen is undetermined. These data originate in a study of memory CD4+ T cells and cytomegalovirus serostatus. Points from the study as a whole: Of 150 to 200 reported CMV TCRbeta sequences, roughly 70 were found in memory CD4+ repertoires.

V was pared by 3 bases and J by 5 bases, with 7 bases of the junction left unmatched. Germline V gives CDR1 MDHEN, CDR2 SYDVKM. This CDR3 spans 17 amino acids. The sort gate was single viable CD3+CD4+CD8-CD45RO+ cells for memory CD4+ T cells. Serostatus was set by detecting CMV pp150, pp28, p38, p52 IgG. Original processing methods: After removing out-of-frame reads, under 2.5 million distinct TCRbeta sequences remained. Libraries were prepared by immunoSEQ multiplex PCR; TCRdb keeps only in-frame clonotypes and omits some of them. V and J calls and clone size are those listed in that table; D and trimming were worked out from the DNA. Of over 75,000 clones listed, approximately 80% are singletons.

The origin of this receptor is an adult in good health and CMV-seropositive. Sequencing was carried out using memory CD4+ T cells from blood. The V and J genes are TRBV28 and TRBJ2-1; TRBD2 matches at 13 bases. The CDR3, as DNA: TGTGCCAGCAGTTTCCTGACTAGCGGGAGGCCCCACAATGAGCAGTTCTTC. Translating gives CASSFLTSGRPHNEQFF.